This TCR beta chain was recovered during a study of metastatic and nonmetastatic thyroid tumors. Whole-study context: Peripheral blood and tumor or nodule samples from malignant and benign thyroid patients were compared. The study, taken as a whole, reports: Compared with benign nodules, malignant thyroid tumors were reported to have significantly higher TCR beta diversity in both blood and tumor.

This clone came up many times. Antigen unknown. This may arise from a read error, as a much more abundant clone is one base away. The CDR3 covers 17 residues. CDR1 is SGHVS, CDR2 FNYEAQ, per germline. There were no patients who had received any treatment before thyroid surgery. TCRdb reprocessed the PCR reads using MiXCR. The sample contains about 60,000 clones, 15% to 20% of which appear only once. The chain combines TRBV7-6 with TRBJ2-2; 11 positions agree with TRBD2. Sample: blood. The sequence derives from a male donor with papillary thyroid cancer or a benign thyroid nodule (not recorded which). Some clones in this sample may be carry-over from other donors' samples. CDR3 coding DNA: TGTGCCAGCAGCTCTCGAACTAGCGGGAGTAAGTCCGGGGAGCTGCTTTTT. It encodes CASSSRTSGSKSGELLF.